Listed below are T cell receptor beta chains from one sample, sequenced in a study of blood T cell repertoires in COVID-19. Sequencing was performed with immunoSEQ multiplex PCR; in TCRdb, only in-frame clones are kept and a portion is missing. The sample records about 380,000 clones, approximately 90% being singletons. Sequenced material: PBMCs or T cells enriched from blood (not recorded which). Source of these receptors: a woman aged 18-29 years who had recovered from COVID-19. CDR3s leave out the opening cysteine and the closing phenylalanine or tryptophan. Fields, in order: V gene, J gene, CDR3 protein.

>TRBV18|TRBJ1-2
ASSPDRAYGYT
>TRBV4-1|TRBJ2-4
ASSLPFSGGTKNIQY
>TRBV9|TRBJ1-5
ASSVTGGQPQH
>TRBV7-9|TRBJ2-6
ASSFGSGGANVLT
>TRBV7-3|TRBJ1-1
ASSLTPTGVAEAF
>TRBV5-4|TRBJ1-1
ASGSSTGPEAF
>TRBV7-3|TRBJ1-2
ASSLSPGDGYT
>TRBV28|TRBJ2-3
ASSLATSGGPTTQY
>TRBV27|TRBJ2-2
ASSLEGSGTGELF
>TRBV3-1/TRBV3-2|TRBJ2-7
ASRTAGTGSYEQY
>TRBV6-5|TRBJ1-1
ASSYGQVVTEAF
>TRBV4-1|TRBJ1-1
ASSQDQAGGTEAF
>TRBV7-9|TRBJ1-2
ASSLDREYGYT